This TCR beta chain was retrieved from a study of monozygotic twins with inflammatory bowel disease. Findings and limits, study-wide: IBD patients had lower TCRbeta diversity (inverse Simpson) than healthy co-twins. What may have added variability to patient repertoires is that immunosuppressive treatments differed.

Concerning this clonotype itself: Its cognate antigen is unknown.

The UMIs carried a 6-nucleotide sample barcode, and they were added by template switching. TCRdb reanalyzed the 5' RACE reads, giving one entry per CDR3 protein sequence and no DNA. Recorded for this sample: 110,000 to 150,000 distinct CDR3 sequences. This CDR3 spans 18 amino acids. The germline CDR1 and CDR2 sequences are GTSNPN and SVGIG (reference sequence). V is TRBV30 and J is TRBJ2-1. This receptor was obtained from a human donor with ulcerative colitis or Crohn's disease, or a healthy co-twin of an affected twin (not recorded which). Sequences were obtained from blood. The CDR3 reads CAWSRAQFGVSSYNEQFF.